This T cell receptor (beta chain) was identified in a study of shared clonotypes between healthy human individuals. Overall study context: CD4 naive and CD4 memory each took three plates per donor, while CD8 naive took two and CD8 memory one.

Some clones are missing from TCRdb's copy, which holds only in-frame ones; the method was immunoSEQ multiplex PCR. The profile covers 800,000 to 950,000 clones, with approximately 97% appearing a single time and about 0.21% taken by the ten largest. The study's findings and limits: Several donors held about 4.6% of naive CD4 clonotypes in common. Non-shared clonotypes had lower generation probabilities than those shared by all four donors.

About this clone: As yet, its antigen is unknown.

Naive CD8 cells, CD45RO-negative and positively selected for CCR7, excluded terminally differentiated effector memory CD45RA+ cells. CDR3 length: 16 amino acids. Germline-derived CDR1 and CDR2 are MDHEN and SYDVKM. V was clipped by 6 bases and J by 1 base; unmatched bases: 2. Sequencing was done on a sample of naive CD8+ T cells sorted from blood. The V gene is TRBV28, the J gene TRBJ2-1; 14 positions match TRBD2. The TCR sequence derives from a man aged 25 to 45 in good health. CDR3 sequence: CASRGLAGVSYNEQFF. The CDR3 DNA sequence: TGTGCCAGCAGGGGACTAGCGGGAGTATCCTACAATGAGCAGTTCTTC.